This TCR beta chain was observed in a study of T and B cells in COVID-19 patients. Each TRB amplification used about 220-500 ng of genomic DNA from blood. This clonotype showed up many times. Its antigen is unidentified. TRB rearrangements were amplified by multiplex PCR with BIOMED2 TRB-A/B primers. MiXCR was run by TCRdb on the multiplex PCR reads, yielding one entry per CDR3 protein. The repertoire holds some 13,000 distinct CDR3 sequences, with roughly 23% as singletons. Findings of the study overall: Early severe-case samples and blood from mildly ill patients during symptoms were in short supply. In COVID-19 patients, T cell receptor beta variable and joining gene use was reportedly strongly skewed.

Germline V gene data show CDR1 as MNHEY and CDR2 as SVGAGI. This CDR3 contains 14 residues. The V end was cut by 2 bases, the J end by 2 bases, with 8 bases between. The V and J genes are TRBV6-5 and TRBJ2-3, with D possibly matching TRBD2 (5 bases). This receptor was taken from a human donor who had recovered from COVID-19. Sequenced sample: blood. CDR3 nucleotides: TGTGCCAGCAGTTACAGGACTTCCACAGATACGCAGTATTTT. Translated, it gives CASSYRTSTDTQYF.